The next 26 T cell receptor beta chains were all read from a single sample in a study of graft-versus-host responses after intestinal transplantation listed by TCRdb under 2021. Library preparation employed the immunoSEQ multiplex PCR assay. The clones in this table, taken by TCRdb from immuneACCESS, are in-frame only. Not every clone is retained; where verified, under half of the shortfall comes from an unresolved V gene, and the cause of the rest is unknown. For this sample the table gives about 35,000 clones, of which nearly 95% were detected only once. Under 25% of the sample lies in the top ten. No cognate antigen is known for these TCRs. The sample's time point, from its label and the paper: cells obtained before transplantation from donor or recipient. The specimen comprised unstimulated CD8+ T cells sorted from spleen or lymph node cells, sampled before transplant. The receptor source for this set is a human donor who was the organ donor for an intestinal transplant.

The CDR3 DNA is TGTGCCAGCTCTGCCGGGACTAGCGGATCCTACAATGAGCAGTTCTTC. Translating gives CASSAGTSGSYNEQFF. J is TRBJ2-1 and V is TRBV18; 11 bases match TRBD2. Per germline, CDR1 KGHSH and CDR2 LQKENI. The CDR3 extends over 16 amino acids. The V segment lost 6 bases and the J segment 1 base; nucleotides outside the gene matches: 5.

The chain is built from TRBV5-4 and TRBJ2-3, with a weak D call TRBD2 (6 bases). CDR1 is SGHNT, CDR2 YYREEE, per germline (reference sequence). The CDR3 loop spans 12 amino acids. Trimming stripped 2 bases from V and 12 bases from J, with 13 bases between. CDR3 in DNA: TGTGCCAGCAGCTTCTCGGGAGAAGTCCAGTATTTT. This translates into CASSFSGEVQYF. Full variable domain (missing parts from reference TRBV5-4 and TRBJ2-3): ETGVTQSPTHLIKTRGQQVTLRCSSQSGHNTVSWYQQALGQGPQFIFQYYREEENGRGNFPPRFSGLQFPNYSSELNVNALELDDSALYLCASSFSGEVQYFGPGTRLTVL.

The chain couples TRBV29-1 to TRBJ2-7; no clear D. V lost 5 bases and J 4 bases, leaving 9 bases between the germline ends. This CDR3 is built from 11 residues. Germline CDR1 SQVTM, CDR2 ANQGSEA. The CDR3 loop reads CSVRWGYEQYF. Here the CDR3 DNA reads TGCAGCGTTAGGTGGGGATACGAGCAGTACTTC.

The V and J genes are TRBV19 and TRBJ1-4; TRBD1 agrees at 7 bases. This CDR3 spans 15 amino acids. CDR1 is LNHDA, CDR2 SQIVND, per germline (reference sequence). V gave up 4 bases and J gave up 0 bases; unmatched junction bases: 2. CDR3 protein: CASSTGGSTNEKLFF. CDR3 nucleotide sequence: TGTGCCAGTAGTACAGGGGGGTCAACTAATGAAAAACTGTTTTTT.

V and J are TRBV28 and TRBJ2-7; D gene unclear. Germline lookup yields CDR1 MDHEN and CDR2 SYDVKM. This CDR3 has 13 residues. Trimming removed 5 bases at V and 7 bases at J, with 15 bases between. The chain's CDR3 is CASSALPYWEQYF. CDR3 nucleotides: TGTGCCAGCAGTGCCCTTCCGTACTGGGAGCAGTACTTC.

The rearrangement joins TRBV27 to TRBJ2-2; no reliable D call. The CDR3 covers 13 residues. V gave up 0 bases and J gave up 4 bases, with 3 bases separating them. The germline gives CDR1 MNHEY, CDR2 SMNVEV (reference sequence). The chain's CDR3 is CASSLSATGELFF. In DNA, the CDR3 is TGTGCCAGCAGTTTATCCGCCACCGGGGAGCTGTTTTTT.

This clone was seen only a few times. In nucleotides, the CDR3 is TGTGCCACCAGCAGAGATTTAACGGGGCGGAGGGCCTACGAGCAGTACTTC. Translation gives CATSRDLTGRRAYEQYF. This rearrangement joins TRBV15 to TRBJ2-7, with a possible D match to TRBD2 (6 bases). The CDR3 consists of 17 residues. Germline V gene lookup returns CDR1 LNHNV and CDR2 YYDKDF (reference sequence). The V and J ends lost 0 bases and 2 bases respectively, with 17 bases between them.

The rearrangement uses TRBV28 and TRBJ2-5; D perhaps matches TRBD2 (6 bases). This CDR3 region has 14 residues. Trimming stripped 4 bases from V and 1 base from J, with 10 bases between. CDR1 is MDHEN, CDR2 SYDVKM, per germline. CDR3 nucleotides: TGTGCCAGCAGTTCTTGGGGACTCCAAGAGACCCAGTACTTC. As protein: CASSSWGLQETQYF.

This chain uses TRBV6-1 with TRBJ2-3, with TRBD1 as a possible D gene (5 bases). Germline V gene lookup returns CDR1 MNHNS and CDR2 SASEGT. CDR3 length: 15 residues. Trimming left V 8 bases short and J 4 bases short, with 19 bases between. The CDR3 DNA is TGTGCCAGCGGGTGGCAGGGAATGGTCGCAGATACGCAGTATTTT. Its protein is CASGWQGMVADTQYF.

The chain employs TRBV11-1 and TRBJ2-1; D may be TRBD2 (5 bases). Trimming removed 2 bases from V and 3 bases from J, with 5 bases in between. Germline V gene data show CDR1 as SGHAT and CDR2 as FQDESV (reference sequence). The CDR3 consists of 13 residues. CDR3 in amino acids: CASSLSGYNEQFF. The CDR3 coding sequence is TGTGCCAGCAGCTTAAGCGGCTACAATGAGCAGTTCTTC.

This clone showed up just once. CDR3 DNA: TGTGCCAGCAGTTTTAACCCCCCGGGCGGGGAGCTGTTTTTT. Protein: CASSFNPPGGELFF. The rearrangement joins TRBV27 to TRBJ2-2; D not certain. The CDR3 spans 14 residues. CDR1 and CDR2 (germline): MNHEY, SMNVEV (reference sequence). Trimming stripped 3 bases from V and 7 bases from J, with 12 bases between.

The chain combines TRBV27 with TRBJ1-2; 8 bases agree with TRBD1. Germline V lookup: CDR1 MNHEY, CDR2 SMNVEV (reference sequence). V dropped 1 base and J dropped 6; count of bases not matched to a gene: 7. The CDR3 covers 15 residues. The DNA of the CDR3 is TGTGCCAGCAGTTTATATGAACAGGGGGGGAATGGCTACACCTTC. Its translation is CASSLYEQGGNGYTF.

This chain connects TRBV11-2 to TRBJ2-5, with 7 positions matching TRBD2. The better agreement between TRBJ2-7 and the DNA end casts doubt on the J call. Per germline, CDR1 SGHAT and CDR2 FQNNGV. The CDR3 consists of 15 residues. For the CDR3, the DNA is TGTGCCAGCAGCTTAGTGCCGGGACTACAATACGAGCAGTACTTC. Protein product: CASSLVPGLQYEQYF.

CDR3 in amino acids: CASRLGQGGREDYGYTF. In DNA, the CDR3 is TGTGCCAGCAGACTGGGACAGGGAGGCCGGGAGGACTATGGCTACACCTTC. The chain carries TRBV21-1 and TRBJ1-2; the D call of TRBD1 is as the table states it, not checked on the DNA. TRBV21-1 is designated a pseudogene. This CDR3 is 17 amino acids long.

The V and J genes are TRBV19 and TRBJ1-5; TRBD1 aligns across 7 bases. The CDR3 contains 14 residues. With V trimmed by 5 bases and J by 3 bases, 4 bases remained unmatched. Germline V lookup: CDR1 LNHDA, CDR2 SQIVND (reference sequence). CDR3 in amino acids: CASSLTGSNQPQHF. The CDR3 DNA sequence: TGTGCCAGTAGTCTGACAGGGTCCAATCAGCCCCAGCATTTT.

This sequence joins TRBV4-1 and TRBJ1-5; D possibly corresponds to TRBD1 (6 bases). This CDR3 region has 15 residues. Germline-derived CDR1 and CDR2 are MGHRA and YSYEKL. The V end lost 0 bases, the J end lost 4 bases, and 10 bases lay between the germline ends. This CDR3 is CASSQEAGENQPQHF. In DNA form, the CDR3 reads TGCGCCAGCAGCCAAGAGGCAGGGGAGAATCAGCCCCAGCATTTT.

The J gene is TRBJ1-4, the V gene TRBV6-6; D is uncertain. Between the trimmed V and J ends, which lost 0 bases and 1 base, there was a span of 9 bases. From germline, CDR1 is MNHNY and CDR2 SVGAGI (reference sequence). The CDR3 totals 16 residues. The CDR3 is CASSYSISITNEKLFF. The CDR3 DNA follows: TGTGCCAGCAGTTACTCGATTAGTATAACTAATGAAAAACTGTTTTTT.

The V and J genes are TRBV4-3 and TRBJ1-1, with D uncertain. Germline CDR1 and CDR2: LGHNA and YSLEER. Deletions cut 0 bases from V and 0 bases from J, with 8 bases between. This CDR3 has 15 residues. The CDR3 DNA follows: TGCGCCAGCAGCCAAGAACAGCTCATGAACACTGAAGCTTTCTTT. Protein product: CASSQEQLMNTEAFF.

This clone has just one count. This chain joins TRBV19 and TRBJ2-3, with TRBD2 matching 15 bases. The V segment lost 5 bases and the J segment 3 bases; nucleotides outside the gene matches: 6. The germline V gene has CDR1 LNHDA and CDR2 SQIVND (reference sequence). CDR3 length: 17 residues. CDR3 protein: CASSSLGLAGGTDTQYF. Written as DNA, the CDR3 is TGTGCCAGTAGTTCCTTAGGACTAGCGGGAGGGACAGATACGCAGTATTTT.

This clone was observed once. This specimen includes other DNA sequences encoding the same CDR3. The chain recombines TRBV19 with TRBJ2-1, with TRBD2 as a possible D gene (5 bases). V dropped 5 bases and J dropped 0 bases, with 5 bases sitting between them. The CDR3 sequence is 13 residues long. Germline CDR1 and CDR2: LNHDA and SQIVND (reference sequence). DNA of the CDR3: TGTGCCAGTAGTGGGAGCTCCTACAATGAGCAGTTCTTC. This sequence encodes CASSGSSYNEQFF.

This clone came up once. The chain uses TRBV4-1 and TRBJ2-1, with D hard to call. The V gene lost 1 base and the J gene lost 6 bases, with 7 bases spanning the gap. The length of the CDR3 is 13 residues. Germline V gives CDR1 MGHRA, CDR2 YSYEKL. The CDR3 coding sequence is TGCGCCAGCAGCCAAGTCGGGCCCAATGAGCAGTTCTTC. As protein: CASSQVGPNEQFF.

The J gene is TRBJ2-1, the V gene TRBV11-3, with D tentatively TRBD1 (5 bases). This CDR3 contains 14 residues. V shed 5 bases and J shed 5 bases, with 13 bases lying between them. Per germline, CDR1 SGHNT and CDR2 YENEEA. The CDR3 DNA is TGTGCCAGCAGCCTAAGGGGTGGGAACAATGAGCAGTTCTTC. Translated: CASSLRGGNNEQFF.

Written as DNA, the CDR3 is TGTGCCAGCAGCTTGGGAAGGGGTAACACTGAAGCTTTCTTT. This sequence encodes CASSLGRGNTEAFF. V gene TRBV7-2 combines with J gene TRBJ1-1; D might be TRBD1 (5 bases). There are 14 residues in the CDR3. CDR1 SGHTA and CDR2 FQGNSA come from the germline V gene. V was clipped by 3 bases and J by 2 bases, with 10 bases between them.

This chain connects TRBV5-1 to TRBJ1-1; D ambiguous. Germline assignment: CDR1 SGHRS and CDR2 YFSETQ. The V gene lost 2 bases and the J gene lost 2 bases, with 7 bases spanning the gap. This CDR3 region has 13 residues. In DNA form, the CDR3 reads TGCGCCAGCAGCTTCGGCTCAAACACTGAAGCTTTCTTT. Protein sequence: CASSFGSNTEAFF.

In DNA form, the CDR3 reads TGTGCCAGCAGTTTTACAGGGGTCCTTGATGGCTACACCTTC. It encodes CASSFTGVLDGYTF. The chain links TRBV6-5 to TRBJ1-2; 7 nucleotides match TRBD1. Germline CDR1 MNHEY, CDR2 SVGAGI. The V gene end was trimmed by 4 bases and the J gene end by 6 bases; junction bases not matched to a gene: 8. The length of the CDR3 is 14 residues.

The table lists this clone with a count of one. This sequence joins TRBV5-3 and TRBJ1-4; 7 nucleotides line up with TRBD1. Being an ORF, TRBV5-3 has a function that is uncertain. J gave up 7 bases and V 4 bases, and 1 base lay outside the gene matches. CDR3 length: 12 residues. The CDR3 reads CARSRTGEKLFF. In DNA form, the CDR3 reads TGTGCCAGAAGCCGGACAGGTGAAAAACTGTTTTTT.